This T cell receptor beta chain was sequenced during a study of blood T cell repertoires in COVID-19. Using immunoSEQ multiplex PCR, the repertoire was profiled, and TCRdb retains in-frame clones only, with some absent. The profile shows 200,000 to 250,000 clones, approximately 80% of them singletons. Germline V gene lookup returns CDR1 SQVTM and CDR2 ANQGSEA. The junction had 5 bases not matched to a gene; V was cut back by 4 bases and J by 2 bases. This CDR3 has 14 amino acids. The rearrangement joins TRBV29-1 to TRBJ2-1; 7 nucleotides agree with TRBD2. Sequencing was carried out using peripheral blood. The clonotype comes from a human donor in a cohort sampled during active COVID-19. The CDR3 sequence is CSVGGGAPYNEQFF. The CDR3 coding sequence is TGCAGCGTTGGCGGGGGAGCCCCCTACAATGAGCAGTTCTTC.